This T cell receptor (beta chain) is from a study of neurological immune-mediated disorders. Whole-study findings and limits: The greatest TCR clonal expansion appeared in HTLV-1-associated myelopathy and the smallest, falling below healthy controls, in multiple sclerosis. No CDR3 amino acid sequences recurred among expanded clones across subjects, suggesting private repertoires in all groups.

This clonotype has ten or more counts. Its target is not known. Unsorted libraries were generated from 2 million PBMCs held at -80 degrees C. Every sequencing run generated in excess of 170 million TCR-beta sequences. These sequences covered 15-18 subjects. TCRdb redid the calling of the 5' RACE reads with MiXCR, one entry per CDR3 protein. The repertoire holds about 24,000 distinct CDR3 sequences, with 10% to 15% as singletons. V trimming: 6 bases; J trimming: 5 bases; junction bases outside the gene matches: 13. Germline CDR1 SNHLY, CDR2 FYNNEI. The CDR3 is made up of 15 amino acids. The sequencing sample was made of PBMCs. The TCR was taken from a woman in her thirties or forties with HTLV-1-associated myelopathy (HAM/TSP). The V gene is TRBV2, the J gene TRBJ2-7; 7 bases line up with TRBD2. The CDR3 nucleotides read TGTGCCAGCAGAGACCCCGGGGGGAAATTGCACGAGCAGTACTTC. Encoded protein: CASRDPGGKLHEQYF.